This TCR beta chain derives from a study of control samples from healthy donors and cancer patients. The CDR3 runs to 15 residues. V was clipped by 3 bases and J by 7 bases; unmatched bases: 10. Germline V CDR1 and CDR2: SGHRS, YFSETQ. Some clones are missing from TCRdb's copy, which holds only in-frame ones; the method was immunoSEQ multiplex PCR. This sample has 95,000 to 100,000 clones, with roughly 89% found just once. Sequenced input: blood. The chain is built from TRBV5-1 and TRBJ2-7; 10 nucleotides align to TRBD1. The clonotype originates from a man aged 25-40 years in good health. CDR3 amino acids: CASSYSGTGVEEQYF. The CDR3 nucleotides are TGCGCCAGCAGCTATTCCGGGACAGGGGTCGAAGAGCAGTACTTC.